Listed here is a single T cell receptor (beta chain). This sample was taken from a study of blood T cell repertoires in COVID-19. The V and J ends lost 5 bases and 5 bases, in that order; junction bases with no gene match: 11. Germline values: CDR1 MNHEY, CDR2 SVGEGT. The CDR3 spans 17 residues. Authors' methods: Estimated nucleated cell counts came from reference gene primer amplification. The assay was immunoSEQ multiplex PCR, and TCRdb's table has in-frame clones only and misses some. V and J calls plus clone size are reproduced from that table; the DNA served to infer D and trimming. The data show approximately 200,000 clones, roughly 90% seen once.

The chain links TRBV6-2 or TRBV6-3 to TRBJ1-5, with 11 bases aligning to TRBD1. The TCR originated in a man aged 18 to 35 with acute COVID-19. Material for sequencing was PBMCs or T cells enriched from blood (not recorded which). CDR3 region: CASSTHYLGQGDQPQHF. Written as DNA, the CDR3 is TGTGCCAGCAGTACGCACTATTTGGGACAGGGGGATCAGCCCCAGCATTTT.